The 10 T cell receptor beta chains below come from one sample, sequenced in a study of tumor-infiltrating lymphocytes in oesophageal squamous cell carcinoma. TCRdb used MiXCR to reprocess the PCR reads, holding one entry per CDR3 protein. Seen here are approximately 9,600 distinct CDR3 sequences, approximately 50% observed once, and the top ten hold 39%. Sequencing was performed on esophageal tumor tissue. Receptor source: a female donor with esophageal squamous cell carcinoma.

The chain uses TRBV7-4 and TRBJ1-1; D may be TRBD1 (5 bases). The ends were cut back, 7 bases at V and 4 bases at J, with 13 bases in the middle. The CDR3 runs to 13 residues. Germline CDR1 is SGHVT and CDR2 is SQSDAQ. The CDR3 spells CASTIQEFTEAFF. The CDR3 coding sequence is TGTGCCAGCACCATACAGGAATTCACTGAAGCTTTCTTT. Full variable domain (rest looked up from reference TRBV7-4 and TRBJ1-1): GAGVSQSPRYKVAKRGRDVALRCDSISGHVTLYWYRQTLGQGSEVLTYSQSDAQRDKSGRPSGRFSAERPERSVSTLKIQRTEQGDSAVYLCASTIQEFTEAFFGQGTRLTVV.

This clonotype was recorded at least ten times. A read error may be the cause here, since a much bigger clone is one base away. This chain uses TRBV10-3 with TRBJ2-1; TRBD2 aligns across 10 bases. V dropped 6 bases and J dropped 12; count of bases not matched to a gene: 8. This CDR3 contains 13 residues. In germline, CDR1 is ENHRY, CDR2 SYGVKD. CDR3 residues: CAIRLAGDGGQFF. The CDR3 region has the DNA TGTGCCATCAGGCTAGCGGGAGACGGGGGGCAGTTCTTC.

Remarks on this clonotype: A much larger clonotype is one base distant, so this may be a read error. The CDR3 sequence is CAARGVGTTIYF. Written as DNA, the CDR3 is TGTGCCGCCAGGGGGGTAGGAACCACCATATATTTT. This chain joins TRBV10-3 and TRBJ1-3; 7 positions match TRBD1. This CDR3 has 12 amino acids. CDR1 and CDR2 (germline): ENHRY, SYGVKD.

The V gene is TRBV11-2, the J gene TRBJ2-7; TRBD2 agrees at 7 bases. The end of the DNA aligns better with TRBJ2-1, so the J call may be wrong. Germline values: CDR1 SGHAT, CDR2 FQNNGV. There are 18 residues in the CDR3. The DNA of the CDR3 is TGTGCCAGCAGCTTAGGAGGACTAGTGGGAGGGCCTTACAATGAGCAGTTCTTC. This encodes CASSLGGLVGGPYNEQFF.

This chain uses TRBV7-9 with TRBJ2-3, with a weak D call TRBD1 (6 bases). There are 15 residues in the CDR3. Germline-derived CDR1 and CDR2 are SEHNR and FQNEAQ (reference sequence). V dropped 5 bases and J dropped 3 bases, with 15 bases sitting between them. The CDR3 sequence: CASSKHRDRTDTQYF. The DNA of the CDR3 is TGTGCCAGCAGCAAGCACAGGGACCGTACAGATACGCAGTATTTT.

The chain links TRBV7-9 to TRBJ2-7; D is possibly TRBD1 (6 bases). V lost 5 bases to trimming and J lost 3 bases, with 17 bases between them. This CDR3 spans 15 amino acids. Germline V gives CDR1 SEHNR, CDR2 FQNEAQ (reference sequence). The CDR3 DNA is TGTGCCAGCAGCGGCGAAGGGGGTAGTAACTACGAGCAGTACTTC. Amino acids: CASSGEGGSNYEQYF.

The chain employs TRBV7-6 and TRBJ2-2; the D is unclear. Looked up from germline, CDR1 is SGHVS and CDR2 is FNYEAQ. The CDR3 consists of 14 residues. V lost 2 bases, J lost 1 base, and 5 bases lay in between. The DNA of the CDR3 is TGTGCCAGCAGCTTACCAGGGAACACCGGGGAGCTGTTTTTT. Its protein product is CASSLPGNTGELFF.

Comments on this clonotype: Lacking the conserved final phenylalanine or tryptophan, this CDR3 likely reflects a read error. The chain links TRBV7-6 to TRBJ2-1, with D possibly being TRBD2 (6 bases). Germline values: CDR1 SGHVS, CDR2 FNYEAQ. Trimming removed 1 base from V and 2 bases from J, with 12 bases in between. This CDR3 spans 16 amino acids. DNA for the CDR3: TGTGCCAGCAGCTTAGTCCAAGGGACTCCCTACAATGAGCAGTTCTTG. The encoded protein is CASSLVQGTPYNEQFL.

This chain uses TRBV7-2 with TRBJ2-3, with 8 nucleotides matching TRBD2. V was clipped by 4 bases and J by 8 bases; unmatched bases: 11. The length of the CDR3 is 15 residues. Germline loops: CDR1 SGHTA, CDR2 FQGNSA. CDR3 sequence (DNA): TGTGCCAGCAGCTCCACTAGCGGACCTCAGGGTACGCAGTATTTT. Its translation is CASSSTSGPQGTQYF.

The rearrangement uses TRBV7-8 and TRBJ2-1, with D tentatively TRBD1 (5 bases). Near its end, the DNA agrees better with TRBJ2-5, so the J call may be wrong. CDR3 length: 14 amino acids. Germline V gives CDR1 SGHVS, CDR2 FQNEAQ. The CDR3 DNA follows: TGTGCCAGCAGCCTCGACAGCCTTCAGGGGACCCAGTACTTC. Its protein product is CASSLDSLQGTQYF.